The following is a T cell receptor (beta chain) sequence with its context. Germline lookup yields CDR1 MDHEN and CDR2 SYDVKM. Germline trimming cut 1 base from V and 8 bases from J; bases unmatched to any gene: 6. This CDR3 has 16 amino acids. The data originate from a study of T cell changes during pregnancy in multiple sclerosis. Sequencing used immunoSEQ multiplex PCR; TCRdb keeps in-frame clones, though not all of them. This table holds around 88,000 clones, approximately 90% found once. The material was peripheral blood, obtained after pregnancy. The V gene is TRBV28, the J gene TRBJ2-3, with 13 bases lining up with TRBD2. The receptor was derived from a female donor in good health, enrolled as a control in a pregnancy study. CDR3 in DNA: TGTGCCAGCAGTTTATCGACTAGCGGGGGGAAGGGTACGCAGTATTTT. Its translation: CASSLSTSGGKGTQYF.